The source of this TCR beta chain is a study of blood T cell repertoires in COVID-19. On the study more broadly: The analysed material was cDNA or gDNA that came from T cells, B-cell-depleted T cells, or PBMCs.

The table came from immunoSEQ multiplex PCR; TCRdb's copy has only in-frame clones and leaves some out. Here the sample spans about 310,000 clones, about nine tenths being singletons. V lost 4 bases and J lost 4; bases outside the gene matches: 6. This CDR3 has 16 amino acids. The V gene's germline CDR1 is LGHNA and CDR2 YNFKEQ. The receptor was isolated from a man aged 50 to 59 with active or convalescent COVID-19. Sequencing was performed on peripheral blood. This chain links TRBV4-2 with TRBJ2-1; 11 bases are shared with TRBD2. This chain's CDR3 is CASSRVAGGQYNEQFF. For the CDR3, the DNA is TGTGCCAGCAGCCGGGTAGCGGGGGGGCAATACAATGAGCAGTTCTTC.